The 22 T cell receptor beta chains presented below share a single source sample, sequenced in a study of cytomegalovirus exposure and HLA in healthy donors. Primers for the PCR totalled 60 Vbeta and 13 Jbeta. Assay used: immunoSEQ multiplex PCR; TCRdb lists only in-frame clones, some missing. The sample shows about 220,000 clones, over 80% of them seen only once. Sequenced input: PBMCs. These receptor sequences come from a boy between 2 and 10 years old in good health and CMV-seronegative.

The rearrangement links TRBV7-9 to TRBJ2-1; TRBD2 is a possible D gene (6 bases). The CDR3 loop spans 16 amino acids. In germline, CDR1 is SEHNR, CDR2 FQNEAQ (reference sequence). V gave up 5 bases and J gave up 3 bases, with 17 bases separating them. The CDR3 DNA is TGTGCCAGCAGCCCCCGTGGGGGGACTGGCTACAATGAGCAGTTCTTC. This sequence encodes CASSPRGGTGYNEQFF.

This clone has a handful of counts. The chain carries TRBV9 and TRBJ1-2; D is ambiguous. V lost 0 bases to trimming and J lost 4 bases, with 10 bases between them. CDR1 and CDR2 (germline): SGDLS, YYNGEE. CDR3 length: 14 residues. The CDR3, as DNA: TGTGCCAGCAGCGTAGGGCACACTATCTATGGCTACACCTTC. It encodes CASSVGHTIYGYTF.

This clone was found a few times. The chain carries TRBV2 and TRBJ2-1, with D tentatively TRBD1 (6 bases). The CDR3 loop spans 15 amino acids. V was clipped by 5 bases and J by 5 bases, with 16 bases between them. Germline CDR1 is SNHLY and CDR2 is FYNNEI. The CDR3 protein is CASSTFRGADNEQFF. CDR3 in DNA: TGTGCCAGCAGTACCTTCAGGGGCGCGGACAATGAGCAGTTCTTC.

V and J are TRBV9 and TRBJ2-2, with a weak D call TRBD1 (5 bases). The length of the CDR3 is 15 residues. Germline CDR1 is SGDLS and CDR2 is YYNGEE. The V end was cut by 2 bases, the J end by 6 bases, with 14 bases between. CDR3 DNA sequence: TGTGCCAGCAGCGTTCGAGCAGGGCCCCCCGGGGAGCTGTTTTTT. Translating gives CASSVRAGPPGELFF. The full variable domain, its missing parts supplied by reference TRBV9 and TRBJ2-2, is DSGVTQTPKHLITATGQRVTLRCSPRSGDLSVYWYQQSLDQGLQFLIQYYNGEERAKGNILERFSAQQFPDLHSELNLSSLELGDSALYFCASSVRAGPPGELFFGEGSRLTVL.

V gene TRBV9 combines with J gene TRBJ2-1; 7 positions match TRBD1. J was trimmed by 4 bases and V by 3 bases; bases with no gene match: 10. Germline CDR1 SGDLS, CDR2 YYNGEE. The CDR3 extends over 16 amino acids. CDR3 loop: CASSAPGQDPYNEQFF. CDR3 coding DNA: TGTGCCAGCAGCGCCCCAGGACAGGATCCGTACAATGAGCAGTTCTTC.

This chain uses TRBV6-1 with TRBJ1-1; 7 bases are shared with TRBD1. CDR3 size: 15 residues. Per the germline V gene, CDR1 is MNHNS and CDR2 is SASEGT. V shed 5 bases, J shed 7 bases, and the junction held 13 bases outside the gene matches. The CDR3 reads CASSRDRESACEAFF. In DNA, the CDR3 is TGTGCCAGCAGTAGAGACAGGGAATCGGCTTGTGAAGCTTTCTTT.

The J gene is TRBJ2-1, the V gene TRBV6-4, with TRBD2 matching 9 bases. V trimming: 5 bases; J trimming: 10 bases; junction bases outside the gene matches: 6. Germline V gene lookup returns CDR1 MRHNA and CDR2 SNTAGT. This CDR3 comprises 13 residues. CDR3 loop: CASSRETSGEQFF. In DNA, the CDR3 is TGTGCCAGCAGTCGCGAGACTAGCGGCGAGCAGTTCTTC.

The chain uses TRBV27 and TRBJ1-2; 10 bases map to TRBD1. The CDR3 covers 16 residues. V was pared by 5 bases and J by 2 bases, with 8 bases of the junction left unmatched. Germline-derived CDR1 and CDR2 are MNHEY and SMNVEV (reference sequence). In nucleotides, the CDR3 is TGTGCCAGCAGTCCGCGACAGGGGGCGCGCAACTATGGCTACACCTTC. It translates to CASSPRQGARNYGYTF.

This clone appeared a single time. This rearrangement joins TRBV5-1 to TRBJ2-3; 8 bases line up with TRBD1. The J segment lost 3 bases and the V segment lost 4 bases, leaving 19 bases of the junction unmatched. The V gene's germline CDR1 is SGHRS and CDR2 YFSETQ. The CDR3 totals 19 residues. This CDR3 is CASSPGVAGGKRTTDTQYF. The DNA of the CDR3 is TGCGCCAGCAGCCCCGGAGTGGCAGGGGGCAAGAGAACAACAGATACGCAGTATTTT.

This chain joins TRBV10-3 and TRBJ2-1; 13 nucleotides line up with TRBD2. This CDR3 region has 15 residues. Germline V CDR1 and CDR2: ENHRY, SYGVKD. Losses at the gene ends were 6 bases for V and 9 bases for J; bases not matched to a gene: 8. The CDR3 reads CAISQLAGGPGEQFF. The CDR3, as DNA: TGTGCCATCAGCCAACTAGCGGGAGGGCCGGGTGAGCAGTTCTTC.

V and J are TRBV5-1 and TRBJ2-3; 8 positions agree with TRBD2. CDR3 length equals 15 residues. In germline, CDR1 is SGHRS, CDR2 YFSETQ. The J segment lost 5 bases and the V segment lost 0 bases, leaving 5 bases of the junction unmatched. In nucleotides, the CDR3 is TGCGCCAGCAGCTTGGTCGGGGGGGGTATAGATACGCAGTATTTT. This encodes CASSLVGGGIDTQYF.

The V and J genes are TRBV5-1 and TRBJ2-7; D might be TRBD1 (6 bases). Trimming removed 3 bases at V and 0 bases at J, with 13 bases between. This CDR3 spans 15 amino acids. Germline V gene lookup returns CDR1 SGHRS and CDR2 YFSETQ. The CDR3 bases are TGCGCCAGCAGCTCTTTACAGGGTAGCTCCTACGAGCAGTACTTC. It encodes CASSSLQGSSYEQYF.

The CDR3 loop reads CASTTSAGGSYEQYF. The CDR3 DNA is TGTGCCAGCACCACCTCGGCAGGGGGGTCCTACGAGCAGTACTTC. The rearrangement joins TRBV19 to TRBJ2-7; tentative D call: TRBD1 (7 bases). This CDR3 has 15 amino acids. Germline CDR1 LNHDA, CDR2 SQIVND (reference sequence). With 9 bases removed from V and 1 base from J, the gap between germline ends came to 19 bases.

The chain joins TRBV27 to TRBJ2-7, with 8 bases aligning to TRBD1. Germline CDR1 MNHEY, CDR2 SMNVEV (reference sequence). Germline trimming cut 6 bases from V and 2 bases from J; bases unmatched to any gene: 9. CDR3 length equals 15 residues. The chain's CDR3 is CASSFTGGTAYEQYF. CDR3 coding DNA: TGTGCCAGCAGCTTTACAGGGGGGACGGCCTACGAGCAGTACTTC.

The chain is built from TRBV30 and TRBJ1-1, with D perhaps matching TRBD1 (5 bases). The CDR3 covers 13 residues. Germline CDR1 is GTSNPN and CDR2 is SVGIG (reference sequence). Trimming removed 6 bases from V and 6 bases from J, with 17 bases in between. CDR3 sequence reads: CACRAGRFSEAFF. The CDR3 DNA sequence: TGTGCCTGCAGGGCCGGAAGGTTCTCTGAAGCTTTCTTT.

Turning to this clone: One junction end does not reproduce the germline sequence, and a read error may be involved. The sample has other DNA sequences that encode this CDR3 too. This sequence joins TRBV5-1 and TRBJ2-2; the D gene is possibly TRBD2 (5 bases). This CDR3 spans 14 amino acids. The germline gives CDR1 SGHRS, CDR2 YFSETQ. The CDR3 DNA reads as TGCGCCAGCGGTCACGAAGGGAGCCCCGGGGAGCTGTTTTTC. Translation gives CASGHEGSPGELFF.

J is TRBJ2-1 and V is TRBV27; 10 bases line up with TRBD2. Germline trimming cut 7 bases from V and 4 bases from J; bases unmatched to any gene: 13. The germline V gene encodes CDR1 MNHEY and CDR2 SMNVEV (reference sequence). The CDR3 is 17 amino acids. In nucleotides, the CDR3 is TGTGCCAGCACTCTATCAGCCGGGACTAGCGCATACAATGAGCAGTTCTTC. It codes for CASTLSAGTSAYNEQFF.

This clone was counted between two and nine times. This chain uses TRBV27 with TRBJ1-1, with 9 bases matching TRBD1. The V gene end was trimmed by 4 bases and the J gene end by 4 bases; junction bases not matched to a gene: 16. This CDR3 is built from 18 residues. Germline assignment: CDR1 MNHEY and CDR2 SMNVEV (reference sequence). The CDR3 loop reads CASSSTLIRTGVGTEAFF. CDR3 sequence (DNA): TGTGCCAGCAGTTCCACTCTAATCAGGACAGGGGTAGGCACTGAAGCTTTCTTT.

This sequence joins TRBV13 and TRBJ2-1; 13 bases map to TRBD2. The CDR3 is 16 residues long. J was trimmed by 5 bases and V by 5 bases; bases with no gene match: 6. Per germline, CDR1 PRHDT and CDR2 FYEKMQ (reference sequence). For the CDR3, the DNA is TGTGCCAGCAGCACCGGGACTAGCGGGGCAAACAATGAGCAGTTCTTC. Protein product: CASSTGTSGANNEQFF.

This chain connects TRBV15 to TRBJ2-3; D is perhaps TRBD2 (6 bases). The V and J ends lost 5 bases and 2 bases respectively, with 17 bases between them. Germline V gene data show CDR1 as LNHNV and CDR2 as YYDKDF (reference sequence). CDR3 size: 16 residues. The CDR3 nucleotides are TGTGCCACCAGCCCCCAAGGGGAGGTCGACACAGATACGCAGTATTTT. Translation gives CATSPQGEVDTDTQYF. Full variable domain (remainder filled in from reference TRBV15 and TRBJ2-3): DAMVIQNPRYQVTQFGKPVTLSCSQTLNHNVMYWYQQKSSQAPKLLFHYYDKDFNNEADTPDNFQSRRPNTSFCFLDIRSPGLGDTAMYLCATSPQGEVDTDTQYFGPGTRLTVL.

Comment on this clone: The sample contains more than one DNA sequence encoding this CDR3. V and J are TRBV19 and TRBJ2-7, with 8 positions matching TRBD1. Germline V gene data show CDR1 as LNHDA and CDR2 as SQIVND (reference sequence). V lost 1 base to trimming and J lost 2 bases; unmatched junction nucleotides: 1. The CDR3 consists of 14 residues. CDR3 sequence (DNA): TGTGCCAGTAGTATAGGGACAGGGACCTACGAGCAGTACTTC. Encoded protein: CASSIGTGTYEQYF.

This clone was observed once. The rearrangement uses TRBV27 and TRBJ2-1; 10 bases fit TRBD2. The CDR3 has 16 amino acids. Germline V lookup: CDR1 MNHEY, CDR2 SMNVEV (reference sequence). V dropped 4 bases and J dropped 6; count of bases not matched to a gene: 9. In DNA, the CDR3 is TGTGCCAGCAGTTCACCAGGACTAGCGGAGATCAATGAGCAGTTCTTC. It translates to CASSSPGLAEINEQFF.